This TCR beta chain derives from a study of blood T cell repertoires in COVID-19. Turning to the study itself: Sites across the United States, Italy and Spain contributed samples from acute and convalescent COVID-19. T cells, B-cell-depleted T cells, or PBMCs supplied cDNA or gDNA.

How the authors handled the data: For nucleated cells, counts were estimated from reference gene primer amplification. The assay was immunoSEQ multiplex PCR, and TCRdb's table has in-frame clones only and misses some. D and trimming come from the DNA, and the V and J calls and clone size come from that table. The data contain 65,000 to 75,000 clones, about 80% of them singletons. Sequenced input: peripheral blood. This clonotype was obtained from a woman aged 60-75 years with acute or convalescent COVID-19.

The CDR3 region is CASSSLSGMTDSPLHF. CDR3 nucleotide sequence: TGTGCCAGTAGTTCTCTTAGCGGAATGACGGATTCACCCCTCCACTTT. This sequence joins TRBV19 and TRBJ1-6, with unresolved D. The CDR3 runs 16 residues. Germline-derived CDR1 and CDR2 are LNHDA and SQIVND (reference sequence). Trimming cost V 5 bases and J 8 bases, with 19 bases left between them.